One T cell receptor beta chain is described in this entry. Which antigen it targets is not known. No base quality information exists; no much larger clone differs at one position. The collaborating institutions used their own protocols to collect whole blood in K2EDTA tubes. For TCRbeta analysis, collaborators shipped samples in one of three forms: frozen whole blood, isolated PBMCs, or DNA extracted from either of those sample types. The sample belongs to a study of blood T cell repertoires in COVID-19 (dated by TCRdb to between 2020 and 2021). Some background on the complete study: Collaborator samples came from the United States, Italy and Spain and covered acute and convalescent phases of COVID-19. Subjects who had been exposed to COVID-19, were actively infected with it, or had recovered from it provided the deeply sampled blood TCRbeta repertoires that made up the dataset. Samples came from the ongoing ImmuneRACE study (first 160 participants) plus 1,254 subjects from 6 global collaborators. Sample metadata almost always included a de-identified subject ID, COVID-19 status, age in years and sex. HLA class I and class II types, where available, came from metadata supplied by the sample provider rather than from assay-based typing. The repertoires were made available in a free public database intended to serve as a resource for research on the immune response to SARS-CoV-2. The prospective study material was composed of cDNA or gDNA derived from T cells, B-cell-depleted T cells, or PBMCs. The investigation overall reported the following: The amount of clinical and demographic metadata varied by source and participant and was provided uncurated.

CDR3 length: 14 amino acids, cysteine to phenylalanine. Only the CDR3 part of the read is kept: 42 bases, read in frame from the first base. Looking up the germline V gene yields CDR1 SQVTM and CDR2 ANQGSEA. V trim: 7 bases; J trim: 0 bases; unmatched bases: 5. TCRbeta CDR3 regions were amplified from genomic DNA using the immunoSEQ Assay, a bias-controlled multiplex PCR. Per the original workflow: The number of nucleated cells in each sample was estimated by amplification of reference gene primers within the assay. Sequence reads were collapsed and filtered to measure the absolute abundance of every unique TCRbeta CDR3 rearrangement. For each sample, productive Simpson clonality was calculated as the square root of Simpson's diversity index across productive rearrangements. The immuneACCESS repertoire file appears here via TCRdb, limited to in-frame rearrangements. These files lack a portion of the clones; in checked studies, under half of the deficit traces to unresolved V genes, and the cause of the others is not known. The V and J calls and clone size are taken from that table; D and trimming were inferred from the DNA. The sample includes some 200,000 clones, with around three quarters observed a single time. Roughly 6% of the sample is taken by the ten largest.

The sequence came from a woman between 65 and 79 years old with acute or convalescent COVID-19. This receptor chain uses TRBV29-1 and TRBJ2-7, with 11 central nucleotides matching TRBD1. Sequenced input: peripheral blood. The CDR3 is CSGTGTGGSYEQYF. The base sequence is TGCAGCGGTACCGGGACAGGGGGCTCCTACGAGCAGTACTTC.